The rows below give T cell receptor beta chains drawn from one sample of a study of shared clonotypes between healthy human individuals. The table came from immunoSEQ multiplex PCR; TCRdb's copy has only in-frame clones and leaves some out. Here the sample spans approximately 2,000,000 clones, about 90% being singletons. The sequencing input was naive CD4+ T cells from PBMCs. The receptors were sampled from a man aged 18 to 29 in good health. Some clones in this sample may be carry-over from other donors' samples. CDR3s leave out the opening cysteine and the closing phenylalanine or tryptophan. Fields, in order: J gene, V gene, CDR3 protein.

J gene: TRBJ2-1
V gene: TRBV5-5
CDR3 protein: ASSSGLTPRDNEQF

J gene: TRBJ2-2
V gene: TRBV19
CDR3 protein: ASSIAGQMNTGELF

J gene: TRBJ1-2
V gene: TRBV5-1
CDR3 protein: ASSWDGDYGYT

J gene: TRBJ1-5
V gene: TRBV7-2
CDR3 protein: ASRPGTGGRDQPQH

J gene: TRBJ1-1
V gene: TRBV2
CDR3 protein: ASGVNRGTEAF

J gene: TRBJ2-3
V gene: TRBV18
CDR3 protein: ASSRLVGTSDTQY

J gene: TRBJ1-2
V gene: TRBV28
CDR3 protein: ASSLSGQPSNYGYT

J gene: TRBJ2-1
V gene: TRBV5-4
CDR3 protein: ASSNPSGGSYNEQF

J gene: TRBJ2-7
V gene: TRBV28
CDR3 protein: ASSSPGLAAPYEQY

J gene: TRBJ1-4
V gene: TRBV6-1
CDR3 protein: ASSENPQGRNEKLF